One sample yielded the 2 T cell receptor beta chains listed below, sequenced in a study of vaccination effects on CD4 cells after COVID-19 (dated by TCRdb to the early 2020s). Their antigens remain unidentified. Libraries were prepared through the immunoSEQ multiplex PCR assay. In TCRdb, the immuneACCESS table is reduced to in-frame sequences with V and J assigned. These tables do not hold every clone; where another copy was compared, an unresolved V gene accounts for under half, and the others remain unexplained. This sample gives some 50,000 clones in total; 65% to 75% of them show up just once. The top ten clones comprise around 5% of the sample. After less than 13 days of culture, CD4+ T cells were isolated with the EasySep CD4+ T cell isolation kit. Convalescent patients had PCR-confirmed SARS-CoV-2 infection between March and December 2020, before Alpha, Beta and Delta variants emerged in the United States. Each participant got two doses of an mRNA SARS-CoV-2 vaccine, either BNT162b2 or mRNA-1273.

The sample in question was CD4+ T cells from PBMCs cultured without peptide, obtained after COVID-19 vaccination. These receptor sequences come from a human donor who had a prior SARS-CoV-2 infection.

The chain recombines TRBV4-2 with TRBJ2-2; TRBD1 aligns across 9 bases. The CDR3 totals 17 residues. Germline V gives CDR1 LGHNA, CDR2 YNFKEQ. J lost 5 bases, V lost 2 bases, and 9 bases had no gene match. The CDR3 region has the DNA TGTGCCAGCAGCCAACCGAGCACCGGGACAGGGACCGGGGAGCTGTTTTTT. Protein sequence: CASSQPSTGTGTGELFF.

J is TRBJ2-5 and V is TRBV9; TRBD1 aligns across 9 bases. Per germline, CDR1 SGDLS and CDR2 YYNGEE. The CDR3 runs to 15 residues. J lost 3 bases, V lost 0 bases, and 3 bases had no gene match. CDR3 bases: TGTGCCAGCAGCGTAGCTACAGGGGGCAAAGAGACCCAGTACTTC. Protein sequence: CASSVATGGKETQYF.